The clone carrying this TCR beta chain was seen a handful of times. This record comes from a study of T cells after yellow fever vaccination. Universal primer sites and UMIs were introduced during 5'RACE template-switching synthesis of TCR cDNA. TCRdb re-called the 5' RACE reads with MiXCR, one entry per CDR3 protein. The sample holds 500,000 to 650,000 distinct CDR3 sequences, 17% seen once. The CDR3 totals 15 residues. The germline gives CDR1 LNHNV, CDR2 YYDKDF (reference sequence). Trimming cost V 1 base and J 6 bases, with 13 bases left between them. This rearrangement joins TRBV15 to TRBJ1-5, with D unresolved. The TCR sequence derives from a man between 18 and 35 years old who received the YFV17D yellow fever vaccine. Sequences were derived from PBMCs, sampled less than 6 days after the first yellow fever vaccination. In DNA form, the CDR3 reads TGTGCCACCAGCAGAGGCCCTCCGGGGTTTCAGCCCCAGCATTTT. Translated, it gives CATSRGPPGFQPQHF.